Listed below are T cell receptor beta chains from one sample, sequenced in a study of blood T cells in healthy people across ages. TCRdb analysed the 5' RACE reads with MiXCR anew, one entry per CDR3 protein. The sample has approximately 1,000,000 distinct CDR3 sequences, approximately 38% seen once; the top ten hold around 12%. Sequenced material: blood. These receptors were collected from a man younger than 35 in good health. Each CDR3 is given with its conserved first and last residue. Fields, in order: D gene, J gene, clone size, V gene, CDR3 DNA, CDR3 protein. D genes are given only for firm matches. Clone size is shown for a subset of rows, as once, few, many or a class of expanded clone.

D: .; J: TRBJ2-1; size: few; V: TRBV7-2; DNA: TGTGCCAGCAGCCCGTACTCCAGACCAGAGGATCTGTTCTTC; CDR3: CASSPYSRPEDLFF
D: .; J: TRBJ2-5; size: .; V: TRBV20-1; DNA: TGCAGTGCTAGGAGTAGGGGCGACAATGAGCAGTACTTC; CDR3: CSARSRGDNEQYF
D: TRBD2; J: TRBJ2-3; size: .; V: TRBV19; DNA: TGTGCCAGTAGTATCGGTAGCGGGGGGCGAGATACGCAGTATTTT; CDR3: CASSIGSGGRDTQYF
D: .; J: TRBJ1-1; size: .; V: TRBV12-3/TRBV12-4; DNA: TGTGCCAGCAGTTTGAGGCAGGGAATTGTCACTGAAGCTTTCTTT; CDR3: CASSLRQGIVTEAFF
D: .; J: TRBJ2-5; size: .; V: TRBV10-3; DNA: TGTGCCGTCAGGGCCGGGACGGAAGAGACCCAGTACTTC; CDR3: CAVRAGTEETQYF
D: TRBD2; J: TRBJ2-3; size: .; V: TRBV6-5; DNA: TGTGCCAGCACCCTCCGGGGGGAAACAGATACGCAGTATTTT; CDR3: CASTLRGETDTQYF
D: .; J: TRBJ2-3; size: few; V: TRBV7-2; DNA: TGTGCCAGCAGCCCACAATGGCCTCCCCCCGATACGCAGTATTTT; CDR3: CASSPQWPPPDTQYF
D: TRBD2; J: TRBJ2-3; size: few; V: TRBV3-1; DNA: TGTGCCAGCAGCCAAGGAGTCGCGGGGGGTGATACGCAGTATTTT; CDR3: CASSQGVAGGDTQYF
D: .; J: TRBJ2-2; size: .; V: TRBV30; DNA: TGTGCCTGGAGACTGGCGGGGTACACCGGGGAGCTGTTTTTT; CDR3: CAWRLAGYTGELFF
D: .; J: TRBJ1-1; size: .; V: TRBV7-9; DNA: TGTGCCAGCAGCTTACTCGGGAATTCAGGGATCGGCACTGAAGCTTTCTTT; CDR3: CASSLLGNSGIGTEAFF
D: .; J: TRBJ1-1; size: few; V: TRBV29-1; DNA: TGCAGCGTCCACAGGGCGGGGTACACTGAAGCTTTCTTT; CDR3: CSVHRAGYTEAFF
D: TRBD1; J: TRBJ2-3; size: once; V: TRBV5-1; DNA: TGCGCCAGCAGCCCTGGGACAGGGGAGGATACGCAGTATTTT; CDR3: CASSPGTGEDTQYF
D: .; J: TRBJ2-3; size: many; V: TRBV20-1; DNA: TGCAGTGCTAGGGCTCAGGAGGACGGCACAGATACGCAGTATTTT; CDR3: CSARAQEDGTDTQYF
D: TRBD1; J: TRBJ1-5; size: .; V: TRBV3-1; DNA: TGTGCCAGCAGGCAAGACAGGGAAAGGGATCAGCCCCAGCATTTT; CDR3: CASRQDRERDQPQHF
D: .; J: TRBJ2-1; size: .; V: TRBV15; DNA: TGTGCCACCAGCAGAAGCTGGGGAAGCAATGAGCAGTTCTTC; CDR3: CATSRSWGSNEQFF
D: .; J: TRBJ1-1; size: .; V: TRBV20-1; DNA: TGCAGTGCCGAGGCCAGGGCGCTAGCTGAAGCTTTCTTT; CDR3: CSAEARALAEAFF
D: .; J: TRBJ1-5; size: few; V: TRBV7-2; DNA: TGTGCCAGCAGCTTAGTGGCACCGTATAGCAATCAGCCCCAGCATTTT; CDR3: CASSLVAPYSNQPQHF
D: .; J: TRBJ2-1; size: .; V: TRBV6-5; DNA: TGTGCCAGCAGCCGACAGGATTTCAATGAGCAGTTCTTC; CDR3: CASSRQDFNEQFF
D: .; J: TRBJ1-4; size: few; V: TRBV6-2/TRBV6-3; DNA: TGTGCCAGCAGAAAGCGGGGGGAAAAACTGTTTTTT; CDR3: CASRKRGEKLFF
D: .; J: TRBJ1-5; size: .; V: TRBV7-2; DNA: TGTGCCAGCAGCTTAGTTGGGGAGCCCCAGCATTTT; CDR3: CASSLVGEPQHF
D: TRBD1; J: TRBJ2-7; size: .; V: TRBV7-2; DNA: TGTGCCAGCAGCCTCATCGGGACAGGGGCCTACAATGAGCAGTACTTC; CDR3: CASSLIGTGAYNEQYF
D: .; J: TRBJ2-7; size: few; V: TRBV6-2/TRBV6-3; DNA: TGTGCCAGCACTAACCGGGGCTCCTACGAGCAGTACTTC; CDR3: CASTNRGSYEQYF
D: TRBD1; J: TRBJ1-2; size: many; V: TRBV29-1; DNA: TGCAGCGTCCCCCAGGGGGGAATCTATGGCTACACCTTC; CDR3: CSVPQGGIYGYTF
D: .; J: TRBJ2-3; size: few; V: TRBV28; DNA: TGTGCCAGCAGTTGGGCAGGGGTCACAGATACGCAGTATTTT; CDR3: CASSWAGVTDTQYF
D: TRBD1; J: TRBJ1-5; size: few; V: TRBV9; DNA: TGTGCCAGCAGCGTAGGTGGACAGGGGGCGAACCAGCCCCAGCATTTT; CDR3: CASSVGGQGANQPQHF
D: TRBD2; J: TRBJ2-3; size: .; V: TRBV19; DNA: TGTGCCAGTAGTATGACTAGCGACCAGTTCACAGATACGCAGTATTTT; CDR3: CASSMTSDQFTDTQYF
D: TRBD2; J: TRBJ2-3; size: few; V: TRBV5-5; DNA: TGTGCCAGCAGCTTGGCCCTGAAGCTAGCGGGGGCGGATACGCAGTATTTT; CDR3: CASSLALKLAGADTQYF
D: TRBD2; J: TRBJ2-7; size: few; V: TRBV12-3/TRBV12-4; DNA: TGTGCCAGCACCTTACTAGCGTACAATGAGCAGTACTTC; CDR3: CASTLLAYNEQYF
D: TRBD2; J: TRBJ2-2; size: .; V: TRBV20-1; DNA: TGCAGTGCTAGGGCGACGGGACTAGCGGGGGGCGGGGAGCTGTTTTTT; CDR3: CSARATGLAGGGELFF
D: TRBD1; J: TRBJ1-4; size: few; V: TRBV7-9; DNA: TGTGCCAGCAGCTTAGATCAGGGGGCGAATGAAAAACTGTTTTTT; CDR3: CASSLDQGANEKLFF
D: .; J: TRBJ1-4; size: .; V: TRBV15; DNA: TGTGCCACCAGCAGAGAGGGAGGGGAGAATGAAAAACTGTTTTTT; CDR3: CATSREGGENEKLFF
D: .; J: TRBJ1-1; size: .; V: TRBV12-3/TRBV12-4; DNA: TGTGCCAGCAGTTTAGTAGGGAAGGGTATGAACACTGAAGCTTTCTTT; CDR3: CASSLVGKGMNTEAFF
D: TRBD1; J: TRBJ1-1; size: .; V: TRBV7-2; DNA: TGTGCCAGCAGCTTAGGGACAGGGGAAAAGGCTTTCTTT; CDR3: CASSLGTGEKAFF
D: .; J: TRBJ1-4; size: .; V: TRBV14; DNA: TGTGCCAGCAGCCCTGGGGGGGGCTCGGATGAAAAACTGTTTTTT; CDR3: CASSPGGGSDEKLFF
D: .; J: TRBJ1-1; size: .; V: TRBV5-4; DNA: TGTGCCAGCTCAACAGGGCAGGGTGGATCGGGCACTGAAGCTTTCTTT; CDR3: CASSTGQGGSGTEAFF